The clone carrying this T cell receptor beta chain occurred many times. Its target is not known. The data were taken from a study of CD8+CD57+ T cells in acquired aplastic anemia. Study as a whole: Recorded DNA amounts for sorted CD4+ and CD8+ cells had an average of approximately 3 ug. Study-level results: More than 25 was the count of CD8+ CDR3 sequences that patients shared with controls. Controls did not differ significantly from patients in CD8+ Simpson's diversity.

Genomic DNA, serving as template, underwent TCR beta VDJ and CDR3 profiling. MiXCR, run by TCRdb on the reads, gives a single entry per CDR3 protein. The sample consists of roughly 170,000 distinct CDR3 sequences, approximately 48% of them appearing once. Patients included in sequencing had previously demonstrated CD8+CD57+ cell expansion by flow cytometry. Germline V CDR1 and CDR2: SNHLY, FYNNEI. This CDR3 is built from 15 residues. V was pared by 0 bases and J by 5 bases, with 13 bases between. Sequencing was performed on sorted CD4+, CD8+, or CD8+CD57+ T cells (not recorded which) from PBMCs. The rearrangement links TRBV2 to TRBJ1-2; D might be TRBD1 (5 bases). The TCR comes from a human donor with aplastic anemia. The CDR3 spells CASSEALGAPYGYTF. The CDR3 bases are TGTGCCAGCAGTGAAGCGCTAGGGGCCCCTTATGGCTACACCTTC.